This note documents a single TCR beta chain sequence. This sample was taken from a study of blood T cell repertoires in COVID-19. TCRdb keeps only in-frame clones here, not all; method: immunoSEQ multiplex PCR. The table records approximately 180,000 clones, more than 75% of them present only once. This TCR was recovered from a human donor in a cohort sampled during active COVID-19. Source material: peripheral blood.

The CDR3 loop reads CASSPSGLAGVWANVLTF. CDR3 DNA: TGTGCCAGCAGTCCCAGCGGACTAGCGGGAGTCTGGGCCAACGTCCTGACTTTC. The chain is built from TRBV28 and TRBJ2-6, with TRBD2 matching over 13 bases. Trimming cost V 5 bases and J 5 bases; bases outside gene matches: 9. CDR3 length: 18 residues. CDR1 is MDHEN and CDR2 is SYDVKM in the germline V gene.